This TCR beta chain was identified during a study of blood T cell repertoires in COVID-19. The CDR3 contains 12 residues. The germline V gene has CDR1 LGHDT and CDR2 YNNKEL (reference sequence). V lost 2 bases, J lost 5 bases, and 6 bases lay in between. Produced via immunoSEQ multiplex PCR; TCRdb's table is partial and in-frame only. The repertoire holds 250,000 to 300,000 clones, around nine tenths seen once, with approximately 10% in the top ten. The specimen was peripheral blood. The sequence was collected from a young woman with COVID-19, enrolled during active disease. J is TRBJ1-1 and V is TRBV3-1 (or the pseudogene TRBV3-2); D not certain. The CDR3 DNA is TGTGCCAGCAGCCAATCGGGGACTGAAGCTTTCTTT. Its protein product is CASSQSGTEAFF.